This is a list of T cell receptor beta chains from one sample in a study of T cell repertoires in ileal Crohn's disease. The protocol was immunoSEQ multiplex PCR, while the TCRdb copy is restricted to in-frame clones and leaves out a portion. This sample yields about 11,000 clones, of which about two thirds are seen a single time; 7.7% belongs to the top ten. Sequenced material: ileal tissue. These receptors were obtained from an adult with Crohn's disease. Both conserved end residues are part of each CDR3. A D gene is named only where the DNA matches it firmly. The size field is filled for only some rows; it gives once, few, many or a size class.

len	v_gene	abundance	j_gene	d_gene	CDR3nt	CDR3aa
13	TRBV30	few	TRBJ2-7	-	TGTGCCTGGAGTGTATCCGGGTCGAACGAGCAGTACTTC	CAWSVSGSNEQYF
15	TRBV30	few	TRBJ2-1	TRBD2	TGTGCCTGGAGTGTACTAGCGGGAGGGGTAAATGAGCAGTTCTTC	CAWSVLAGGVNEQFF
14	TRBV5-4	-	TRBJ2-1	-	TGTGCCAGCAGCTCCAGGACAGCTTACAATGAGCAGTTCTTC	CASSSRTAYNEQFF
12	TRBV29-1	few	TRBJ2-2	-	TGCAGCGTCGGACTAAGCGCCGGGGAGCTGTTTTTT	CSVGLSAGELFF
15	TRBV30	once	TRBJ2-3	-	TGTGCCTGGAGTGTCCTTAGCGGAATCACAGATACGCAGTATTTT	CAWSVLSGITDTQYF
14	TRBV19	-	TRBJ1-2	-	TGTGCCAGTAGTATAGACGGGAATGGGCTCGGCTACACCTTC	CASSIDGNGLGYTF
17	TRBV19	-	TRBJ2-6	TRBD1	TGTGCCAGTAGTGCAATTGACAGGGTAGGGGGGGCCAACGTCCTGACTTTC	CASSAIDRVGGANVLTF
15	TRBV6-5	-	TRBJ1-2	TRBD1	TGTGCCAGCAGTAGACAGACAGGGGGAGGCTATGGCTACACCTTC	CASSRQTGGGYGYTF
13	TRBV11-2	once	TRBJ1-2	-	TGTGCCAGCAGCTTAGATCGGGGTGCAGGCTACACCTTC	CASSLDRGAGYTF
17	TRBV13	-	TRBJ2-3	TRBD2	TGTGCCAGCAGCTTTAGGACTAGCGGGAGTCTCACAGATACGCAGTATTTT	CASSFRTSGSLTDTQYF
15	TRBV18	-	TRBJ2-2	-	TGTGCCAGCTCACTCCTCGGACTAATGAGCCGGGAGCTGTTTTTT	CASSLLGLMSRELFF
11	TRBV6-1	-	TRBJ1-2	-	TGTGCCAGCAGAGAAAAATCGGGCTACACCTTC	CASREKSGYTF
12	TRBV29-1	-	TRBJ2-7	-	TGCAGCGTCCGTGGACTCTCCTACGAGCAGTACTTC	CSVRGLSYEQYF
13	TRBV19	-	TRBJ2-7	-	TGTGCCAGTAGTAAGGTCGGACTTTACGAGCAGTACTTC	CASSKVGLYEQYF
17	TRBV4-3	once	TRBJ2-3	-	TGCGCCAGCAGCCAAGATCTGCGTGGGAGGACCACAGATACGCAGTATTTT	CASSQDLRGRTTDTQYF
15	TRBV7-8	-	TRBJ2-5	TRBD1	TGTGCCAGCAGCGCGAGACAGGGGCCTCAAGAGACCCAGTACTTC	CASSARQGPQETQYF
15	TRBV2	-	TRBJ1-5	TRBD1	TGTGCCAGCAGAACCGGGACAGATAGCAATCAGCCCCAGCATTTT	CASRTGTDSNQPQHF
12	TRBV5-1	-	TRBJ1-2	-	TGCGCCAGCAGCTTGTCAGGCTATGGCTACACCTTC	CASSLSGYGYTF
15	TRBV27	-	TRBJ1-1	-	TGTGCCAGCAGACTGGGGGCGGCTCGTCACACTGAAGCTTTCTTT	CASRLGAARHTEAFF
19	TRBV15	-	TRBJ2-6	TRBD1	TGTGCCACCAGCAGGGACCTCCCGGGACAGTACTCTGGGGCCAACGTCCTGACTTTC	CATSRDLPGQYSGANVLTF
14	TRBV6-1	once	TRBJ1-2	TRBD1	TGTGCCAGCAGTGCGACCCCGGGACAGGCGACCTACACCTTC	CASSATPGQATYTF
17	TRBV5-6	-	TRBJ1-5	TRBD1	TGTGCCAGCAGCCTCGGCCGGAACAGGGGGTCCCCTCAGCCCCAGCATTTT	CASSLGRNRGSPQPQHF
14	TRBV6-5	once	TRBJ1-1	-	TGTGCCAGCAGTTACCGGGTAATGAACACTGAAGCTTTCTTT	CASSYRVMNTEAFF
13	TRBV6-1	-	TRBJ2-1	-	TGTGCCAGCAGTGAAGGGGCTAACAGTGTAAGGTTCTTC	CASSEGANSVRFF
13	TRBV6-8	-	TRBJ2-7	TRBD1	TGTGCCAGCAGCCCATACAGGGGGGACGAGCAGTACTTC	CASSPYRGDEQYF
15	TRBV6-1	few	TRBJ2-3	-	TGTGCCAGCAGTAGGGGGGGGACTAGCACAGATACGCAGTATTTT	CASSRGGTSTDTQYF
15	TRBV7-4	-	TRBJ1-2	-	TGTGCCAGCACCCAAGGGATCAGGGGCAACTATGGCTACACCTTC	CASTQGIRGNYGYTF
12	TRBV28	-	TRBJ2-5	TRBD1	TGTGCCAGCAGTTTGAGGGGGCAGACCCAGTACTTC	CASSLRGQTQYF
14	TRBV4-1	few	TRBJ1-2	-	TGCGCCAGCAGCCACACCGACAGGTCGGGTGGCTACACCTTC	CASSHTDRSGGYTF
14	TRBV29-1	-	TRBJ2-5	-	TGCAGCGCCATACCCCCGGACAAATGGGAGACCCAGTACTTC	CSAIPPDKWETQYF
14	TRBV7-9	-	TRBJ2-1	-	TGTGCCAGCAGCTTAGATGGGGGGTCAGGTGAGCAGTTCTTC	CASSLDGGSGEQFF
16	TRBV2	few	TRBJ2-7	-	TGTGCCAGCAGTGTGGAGGGGGCAGTCCGGTCCTACGAGCAGTACTTC	CASSVEGAVRSYEQYF
16	TRBV11-3	-	TRBJ2-3	-	TGTGCCAGCAGCCCCGATCCTGGGGGGAGCACAGATACGCAGTATTTT	CASSPDPGGSTDTQYF
15	TRBV2	-	TRBJ1-2	TRBD1	TGTGCCAGCAGTGAGGACAGGCTCTCTAACTATGGCTACACCTTC	CASSEDRLSNYGYTF
14	TRBV10-1	-	TRBJ2-7	-	TGCGCCAGCAGTGAATTTCTATCCACCGGCGAGCAGTACTTC	CASSEFLSTGEQYF
13	TRBV11-3	few	TRBJ2-1	-	TGTGCCAGCAGCCTCTCTACTAGCAGAGAGCAGTTCTTC	CASSLSTSREQFF
14	TRBV2	-	TRBJ2-2	-	TGTGCCAGCAGTGAACTCTCGAACACCGGGGAGCTGTTTTTT	CASSELSNTGELFF
13	TRBV28	-	TRBJ2-5	-	TGTGCCAGCAGTAGCCCCCAGGGTGAGACCCAGTACTTC	CASSSPQGETQYF
14	TRBV5-1	few	TRBJ2-7	-	TGCGCCAGCAGCTCCTCTAGCACAACCTACGAGCAGTACTTC	CASSSSSTTYEQYF
16	TRBV21-1	few	TRBJ2-2	-	TGTGCCAGCAGCAAGAAGTATACAGGGAACACCGGGGAGCTGTTTTTT	CASSKKYTGNTGELFF
13	TRBV6-5	-	TRBJ1-1	-	TGTGCCAGCGCAGGGGATATGCGGACTGAAGCTTTCTTT	CASAGDMRTEAFF
16	TRBV4-1	-	TRBJ1-1	-	TGCGCCAGCAGCCAAGAGGGGGGGCAGGGAGGCACTGAAGCTTTCTTT	CASSQEGGQGGTEAFF
14	TRBV7-8	-	TRBJ1-5	-	TGTGCCAGCAGCTTAAGGGACAATCGATTGTCCCAGCATTTT	CASSLRDNRLSQHF
14	TRBV7-2	-	TRBJ2-3	-	TGTGCCAGCAGCCGATATACTAGCACAGATACGCAGTATTTT	CASSRYTSTDTQYF
16	TRBV19	-	TRBJ2-1	TRBD2	TGTGCCAGTAGTGTAACTAGCGGAAGCTCCTACAATGAGCAGTTCTTC	CASSVTSGSSYNEQFF